One sample yielded the 19 T cell receptor beta chains listed below, sequenced in a study of blood T cell repertoires in COVID-19. This table comes from immunoSEQ multiplex PCR, and its TCRdb copy is limited to in-frame clones, with some not included. The data hold roughly 160,000 clones, with 82% observed a single time. Sequenced: peripheral blood. These receptor sequences come from a woman older than 75 with active or convalescent COVID-19.

The CDR3 sequence is CASSVGDSYQPQHF. Written as DNA, the CDR3 is TGTGCCAGCAGCGTAGGGGACAGTTATCAGCCCCAGCATTTT. The chain employs TRBV9 and TRBJ1-5; 7 nucleotides match TRBD1. The CDR3 runs 14 residues. Germline assignment: CDR1 SGDLS and CDR2 YYNGEE. The junction had 2 bases not matched to a gene; V was cut back by 0 bases and J by 5 bases.

This chain uses TRBV10-3 with TRBJ2-1, with 8 bases aligning to TRBD2. The CDR3 has 13 amino acids. The germline V gene has CDR1 ENHRY and CDR2 SYGVKD. V was pared by 6 bases and J by 8 bases, with 6 bases of the junction left unmatched. The CDR3 DNA follows: TGTGCCATCAGAGGACTAGCAAAAGATGAGCAGTTCTTC. This translates into CAIRGLAKDEQFF.

The genes are TRBV21-1 and TRBJ1-2. TRBV21-1 is described as a pseudogene. This CDR3 has 14 residues. DNA for the CDR3: TGTGCCAGCACCCACCGGGGAAGCAACTATGGCTACACCTTC. Translation gives CASTHRGSNYGYTF.

The CDR3 here is CASSVGIATGGQGEQFF. The DNA for the CDR3 is TGTGCCAGCAGCGTAGGTATCGCGACGGGAGGACAAGGTGAGCAGTTCTTC. J is TRBJ2-1 and V is TRBV9; 7 bases agree with TRBD2. The J segment lost 9 bases and the V segment lost 0 bases, leaving 15 bases of the junction unmatched. This CDR3 comprises 17 residues. Germline loops: CDR1 SGDLS, CDR2 YYNGEE.

V gene TRBV5-1 combines with J gene TRBJ2-2; D might be TRBD2 (6 bases). Germline lookup yields CDR1 SGHRS and CDR2 YFSETQ. Trimming took 6 bases from V and 1 from J, leaving 19 bases between them. The CDR3 is 17 residues long. The CDR3 spells CASTSYWTTKNTGELFF. The CDR3 DNA reads TGCGCCAGCACCTCATATTGGACTACAAAGAACACCGGGGAGCTGTTTTTT. The full variable domain, rest sourced from reference TRBV5-1 and TRBJ2-2, is KAGVTQTPRYLIKTRGQQVTLSCSPISGHRSVSWYQQTPGQGLQFLFEYFSETQRNKGNFPGRFSGRQFSNSRSEMNVSTLELGDSALYLCASTSYWTTKNTGELFFGEGSRLTVL.

The chain uses TRBV19 and TRBJ1-3; a possible D gene is TRBD1 (5 bases). Germline assignment: CDR1 LNHDA and CDR2 SQIVND (reference sequence). With 8 bases removed from V and 2 bases from J, the gap between germline ends came to 19 bases. The CDR3 length is 16 residues. For the CDR3, the DNA is TGTGCCAGTGGAATTGGGAGGGGACGCCCTGGAAACACCATATATTTT. Its protein product is CASGIGRGRPGNTIYF. Full variable domain (rest looked up from reference TRBV19 and TRBJ1-3): DGGITQSPKYLFRKEGQNVTLSCEQNLNHDAMYWYRQDPGQGLRLIYYSQIVNDFQKGDIAEGYSVSREKKESFPLTVTSAQKNPTAFYLCASGIGRGRPGNTIYFGEGSWLTVV.

The gene calls are TRBV28 and TRBJ1-1, with 9 nucleotides matching TRBD1. This CDR3 is built from 14 residues. Per germline, CDR1 MDHEN and CDR2 SYDVKM. V shed 5 bases, J shed 5 bases, and the junction held 6 bases outside the gene matches. This chain's CDR3 is CASSPDRGWTEAFF. CDR3 bases: TGTGCCAGCAGTCCGGACAGGGGTTGGACTGAAGCTTTCTTT.

V usage is TRBV11-1 and J usage is TRBJ2-2; weak D call: TRBD2 (6 bases). Trimming removed 7 bases at V and 8 bases at J, with 17 bases between. Per germline, CDR1 SGHAT and CDR2 FQDESV (reference sequence). The CDR3 is made up of 14 amino acids. The CDR3 here is CASTGRDRTGELFF. The CDR3 nucleotides read TGTGCCAGCACCGGGCGGGATAGGACGGGGGAGCTGTTTTTT.

The V call is TRBV20-1, the J call TRBJ2-7; no clear D. This CDR3 is 14 amino acids long. The germline CDR1 and CDR2 sequences are DFQATT and SNEGSKA (reference sequence). V gave up 3 bases and J gave up 6 bases, with 18 bases separating them. DNA of the CDR3: TGCAGTGCTAGTCCGCCTCTATTGAGGTCCGAGCAGTACTTC. Encoded protein: CSASPPLLRSEQYF.

The V gene is TRBV12-3 or TRBV12-4, the J gene TRBJ1-1, with D perhaps matching TRBD1 (5 bases). CDR3 length: 13 amino acids. V was shortened by 7 bases and J by 1 base, with 10 bases between the two germline ends. The CDR3 here is CASKDGQNTEAFF. For the CDR3, the DNA is TGTGCCAGCAAAGACGGACAGAACACTGAAGCTTTCTTT.

The chain has TRBV28 and TRBJ2-7, with 10 bases identical to TRBD2. This CDR3 is built from 19 residues. V lost 6 bases to trimming and J lost 5 bases; unmatched junction nucleotides: 22. The germline V gene has CDR1 MDHEN and CDR2 SYDVKM. The chain's CDR3 is CASSTDILEQREGRNEQYF. The CDR3 bases are TGTGCCAGCAGCACTGACATCCTGGAACAGCGGGAGGGCCGGAACGAGCAGTACTTC.

J is TRBJ2-2 and V is TRBV7-6; a possible D gene is TRBD1 (6 bases). The CDR3 covers 16 residues. V was pared by 0 bases and J by 1 base, with 9 bases between. The germline CDR1 and CDR2 sequences are SGHVS and FNYEAQ. The CDR3 coding sequence is TGTGCCAGCAGCTTAGCTCTGACAGGGAACACCGGGGAGCTGTTTTTT. It is translated as CASSLALTGNTGELFF.

CDR3 bases: TGTGCCAGCAGCTTACTAGGCTTCGGCGGAACCACAGATACGCAGTATTTT. Translated, it gives CASSLLGFGGTTDTQYF. This rearrangement joins TRBV7-3 to TRBJ2-3; D gene ambiguous. CDR1 is SGHTA and CDR2 is FQGTGA in the germline V gene. V lost 2 bases and J lost 2, with 17 bases in between. The CDR3 length is 17 residues.

The V and J genes are TRBV6-5 and TRBJ1-1; 8 bases agree with TRBD1. The V segment lost 6 bases and the J segment 2 bases; nucleotides outside the gene matches: 5. This CDR3 spans 14 amino acids. CDR1 and CDR2 (germline): MNHEY, SVGAGI. CDR3 protein: CASSGTGSNTEAFF. CDR3 in DNA: TGTGCCAGCAGCGGGACAGGATCCAACACTGAAGCTTTCTTT.

The chain joins TRBV6-5 to TRBJ1-1, with D possibly TRBD1 on 6 matching bases. The V end was cut by 10 bases, the J end by 11 bases, with 20 bases between. CDR1 and CDR2 (germline): MNHEY, SVGAGI. This CDR3 has 12 residues. The CDR3 protein is CATRGQTRTAFF. The CDR3 DNA follows: TGTGCCACCCGTGGACAGACCCGTACGGCTTTCTTT.

This clone came up a few times. The gene calls are TRBV19 and TRBJ1-2; D perhaps matches TRBD1 (5 bases). The CDR3 runs to 16 residues. From germline, CDR1 is LNHDA and CDR2 SQIVND (reference sequence). Trimming took 7 bases from V and 4 from J, leaving 22 bases between them. CDR3 sequence (DNA): TGTGCCAGTACCACCCCTCCGGGGGGTGACTCCTATGGCTACACCTTC. Translation: CASTTPPGGDSYGYTF.

The rearrangement uses TRBV3-1 (or the pseudogene TRBV3-2) and TRBJ1-2; D is uncertain. This CDR3 is built from 15 residues. V was trimmed by 1 base and J by 4 bases, leaving 13 bases between them. Looked up from germline, CDR1 is LGHDT and CDR2 is YNNKEL (reference sequence). The CDR3 DNA sequence: TGTGCCAGCAGCCAAGCCCGAAGAGGAGCCTATGGCTACACCTTC. The encoded protein is CASSQARRGAYGYTF.

The J gene is TRBJ2-6, the V gene TRBV18; the D is unclear. With 3 bases removed from V and 0 bases from J, the gap between germline ends came to 3 bases. CDR3 size: 14 residues. Germline V gene data show CDR1 as KGHSH and CDR2 as LQKENI. The CDR3 protein is CASSPSSGANVLTF. The CDR3 region has the DNA TGTGCCAGCTCACCGAGCTCTGGGGCCAACGTCCTGACTTTC.

The V and J genes are TRBV19 and TRBJ2-7; TRBD2 matches 7 bases. Germline V gene sequence: CDR1 LNHDA, CDR2 SQIVND (reference sequence). CDR3 length equals 15 residues. The trim removed 5 bases at V and 4 bases at J, leaving 11 bases unmatched. DNA of the CDR3: TGTGCCAGTAGTCAGCCGGCGGGAGTTTTGTACGAGCAGTACTTC. Protein product: CASSQPAGVLYEQYF.